This T cell receptor beta chain was sequenced in a study of blood T cells in healthy people across ages. Germline CDR1 and CDR2: DFQATT and SNEGSKA (reference sequence). The V segment lost 5 bases and the J segment 4 bases; nucleotides outside the gene matches: 7. This CDR3 is built from 13 residues. Study outcomes and limitations: The unsorted PBMCs prevented any conclusive comparison of naive versus antigen-experienced cells. Changes in expanded clonotypes were possibly confounded, as the CMV status of donors was unknown. A strong correlation was found between TCR beta diversity and the percentage of naive T cells.

Individuals who donated were healthy Caucasians from Russia aged about 6 to 100. The authors ran a second PCR of about 6 to 12 cycles using a sample-barcoded 5' primer and a J-beta primer mix. Via MiXCR, TCRdb re-called the 5' RACE reads, giving one row per CDR3 protein. The sample shows around 1,800,000 distinct CDR3 sequences, approximately 40% of them seen only once. To note about this clonotype: Its antigen is not identified.

This clonotype originated in a human donor in good health. Sequenced input: blood. The chain carries TRBV20-1 and TRBJ1-2, with TRBD1 matching over 7 bases. For the CDR3, the DNA is TGCAGTGCTTCCGAGGGGGCTGGCTATGGCTACACCTTC. Translated: CSASEGAGYGYTF.